Listed below are T cell receptor beta chains from one sample, sequenced in a study of blood T cell repertoires in COVID-19. TCRdb's table, derived via immunoSEQ multiplex PCR, lists solely in-frame clones and lacks some. The sample consists of over 85,000 clones, more than 75% of them appearing once. The source material was peripheral blood. The origin of the receptors is a woman aged 45 to 65 with acute or convalescent COVID-19. The CDR3 runs from the conserved cysteine through the conserved F or W. The order of the fields is D gene, clone size, V gene, J gene, CDR3 protein, CDR3 DNA. The D gene is left open where the match is weak. Not all rows give a size; the values are once, few, many and, for expanded clones, a class.

NA	NA	TRBV27	TRBJ1-5	CASKFRGNSNQPQHF	TGTGCCAGTAAATTCCGGGGGAATAGCAATCAGCCCCAGCATTTT
NA	NA	TRBV19	TRBJ2-6	CASSSTGANVLTF	TGTGCCAGTAGTAGTACTGGGGCCAACGTCCTGACTTTC
TRBD2	NA	TRBV5-5	TRBJ2-1	CASSLGGLAGVGNEQFF	TGTGCCAGCAGCTTGGGGGGACTAGCGGGAGTAGGGAATGAGCAGTTCTTC
TRBD2	few	TRBV19	TRBJ2-2	CASSIIGGTSGRSTGELFF	TGTGCCAGTAGTATAATCGGGGGAACTAGCGGGAGAAGCACCGGGGAGCTGTTTTTT
NA	NA	TRBV6-5	TRBJ1-5	CASSYSRDQPQHF	TGTGCCAGCAGTTACTCGAGGGATCAGCCCCAGCATTTT
TRBD2	once	TRBV19	TRBJ2-1	CASSRTSGQYNEQFF	TGTGCCAGTAGTAGGACTAGCGGACAGTACAATGAGCAGTTCTTC
TRBD2	once	TRBV18	TRBJ2-7	CASSPRVVASGVTYEQYF	TGTGCCAGCTCACCACGGGTGGTGGCTAGCGGGGTTACCTACGAGCAGTACTTC
TRBD2	NA	TRBV5-1	TRBJ2-3	CASSSGDAGGPGDTQYF	TGCGCCAGCAGCTCCGGGGACGCGGGAGGGCCGGGAGATACGCAGTATTTT
NA	NA	TRBV7-2	TRBJ2-7	CASSLKADSYEQYF	TGTGCCAGCAGCTTAAAAGCGGACTCCTACGAGCAGTACTTC
NA	NA	TRBV27	TRBJ1-4	CASSLRQKEGKLFF	TGTGCCAGCAGTTTACGACAAAAAGAGGGAAAACTGTTTTTT
TRBD1	NA	TRBV9	TRBJ1-6	CASSVGQGNSPLHF	TGTGCCAGCAGCGTGGGACAGGGCAATTCACCCCTCCACTTT
NA	NA	TRBV7-2	TRBJ2-5	CASTRRRGTQETQYF	TGTGCCAGCACGAGGCGTCGGGGAACTCAAGAGACCCAGTACTTC
TRBD1	NA	TRBV28	TRBJ1-5	CASSGTGRGSNQPQHF	TGTGCCAGCAGTGGGACAGGGAGGGGGAGCAATCAGCCCCAGCATTTT
NA	NA	TRBV27	TRBJ2-2	CASRRGNTGELFF	TGTGCCAGCAGGCGAGGGAACACCGGGGAGCTGTTTTTT
NA	few	TRBV7-2	TRBJ2-2	CASRARQTNTGELFF	TGTGCCAGCAGAGCCAGACAGACGAACACCGGGGAGCTGTTTTTT
TRBD2	once	TRBV4-2	TRBJ2-5	CASSQEGGEGHETQYF	TGTGCCAGCAGCCAAGAAGGTGGGGAGGGCCATGAGACCCAGTACTTC
TRBD2	NA	TRBV9	TRBJ2-3	CASTQREGTDTQYF	TGTGCCAGCACACAACGGGAGGGCACAGATACGCAGTATTTT
NA	NA	TRBV5-5	TRBJ1-6	CASSFWEQSNSPLHF	TGTGCCAGCAGCTTCTGGGAGCAAAGTAATTCACCCCTCCACTTT
NA	NA	TRBV12-3/TRBV12-4	TRBJ1-2	CASRQQGSDGYTF	TGTGCCAGCAGGCAACAGGGATCGGACGGCTACACCTTC
TRBD1	NA	TRBV10-3	TRBJ1-2	CAIRGQGASNYGYTF	TGTGCCATCAGGGGACAGGGGGCCTCTAACTATGGCTACACCTTC
NA	NA	TRBV19	TRBJ1-1	CASSIEASNTEAFF	TGTGCCAGTAGTATAGAGGCCAGTAACACTGAAGCTTTCTTT
NA	NA	TRBV3-1/TRBV3-2	TRBJ2-6	CASSHEGVSGANVLTF	TGTGCCAGCAGCCACGAGGGGGTCTCTGGGGCCAACGTCCTGACTTTC
NA	once	TRBV21-1	TRBJ2-1	CASSKAWVAGASLRVSYNEQFF	TGTGCCAGCAGCAAAGCGTGGGTAGCGGGAGCGTCGCTTCGAGTTTCCTACAATGAGCAGTTCTTC
TRBD2	NA	TRBV6-5	TRBJ2-1	CASSWESGRSYNEQFF	TGTGCCAGCAGTTGGGAAAGCGGGAGGTCCTACAATGAGCAGTTCTTC
NA	NA	TRBV19	TRBJ1-5	CASNEVNGNQPQHF	TGTGCCAGTAATGAGGTCAACGGTAATCAGCCCCAGCATTTT
TRBD1	NA	TRBV2	TRBJ1-6	CASKQGTGGSPLHF	TGTGCCAGCAAACAGGGGACAGGCGGTTCACCCCTCCACTTT
NA	NA	TRBV7-9	TRBJ2-2	CASSLPGGELFF	TGTGCCAGCAGCCTGCCCGGGGGGGAGCTGTTTTTT
NA	NA	TRBV6-6	TRBJ2-7	CASSYGGGRYEQYF	TGTGCCAGCAGTTACGGGGGGGGCCGCTACGAGCAGTACTTC
NA	NA	TRBV30	TRBJ2-2	CAWAVGGTGPGELFF	TGTGCCTGGGCCGTAGGAGGGACGGGGCCCGGGGAGCTGTTTTTT
NA	NA	TRBV20-1	TRBJ2-1	CSAEPGNEQFF	TGCAGTGCCGAGCCGGGGAATGAGCAGTTCTTC
NA	few	TRBV30	TRBJ1-4	CAWSALAGGNEKLFF	TGTGCCTGGAGTGCCCTGGCCGGGGGGAATGAAAAACTGTTTTTT
NA	NA	TRBV28	TRBJ2-6	CASSFSIAGANVLTF	TGTGCCAGCAGTTTTAGCATAGCTGGGGCCAACGTCCTGACTTTC